Each of the 9 T cell receptor beta chains below was sequenced from the same sample in a study of molecular identifiers for immune sequencing clone quantification. TCRdb independently ran MiXCR on the PCR reads; one entry per CDR3 protein. The sample lists approximately 630,000 distinct CDR3 sequences; about 25% were seen once. Material: naive CD8+ T cells from blood, with Jurkat cell RNA spiked in. Subset in this sample: FACS-sorted CD8+CD4-CCR7+CD45RA+ naive T cells. The receptors here all came from a human donor in good health. Some libraries in this study had Jurkat cell RNA spiked in.

This clonotype was seen repeatedly, ten times or more. The V call is TRBV3-1, the J call TRBJ2-3; no clear D. The V end was cut by 0 bases, the J end by 2 bases, with 9 bases between. CDR3 size: 15 residues. Germline CDR1 and CDR2: LGHDT and YNNKEL (reference sequence). CDR3 in amino acids: CASSQDSALTDTQYF. The CDR3 DNA sequence: TGTGCCAGCAGCCAAGACTCAGCCCTCACAGATACGCAGTATTTT.

This clonotype occurred many times. The chain uses TRBV2 and TRBJ1-1; possible D gene TRBD1, 5 bases. The V end lost 6 bases, the J end lost 1 base, and 9 bases lay between the germline ends. The CDR3 sequence is 13 residues long. CDR1 is SNHLY and CDR2 is FYNNEI in the germline V gene. The CDR3 DNA is TGTGCCAGCAGAGAAACAGGGAACACTGAAGCTTTCTTT. It is translated as CASRETGNTEAFF.

This clonotype was seen at least ten times. The chain has TRBV14 and TRBJ2-3, with D maybe TRBD2 (6 bases). V was pared by 2 bases and J by 0 bases, with 9 bases between. Germline CDR1 SGHDN, CDR2 FVKESK. The CDR3 loop spans 15 amino acids. The CDR3: CASSQLRESTDTQYF. The CDR3 nucleotides read TGTGCCAGCAGCCAATTACGGGAGAGCACAGATACGCAGTATTTT. The complete variable domain, with remaining parts taken from reference TRBV14 and TRBJ2-3, reads EAGVTQFPSHSVIEKGQTVTLRCDPISGHDNLYWYRRVMGKEIKFLLHFVKESKQDESGMPNNRFLAERTGGTYSTLKVQPAELEDSGVYFCASSQLRESTDTQYFGPGTRLTVL.

The rearrangement uses TRBV27 and TRBJ2-5; TRBD2 is a possible D gene (6 bases). V was shortened by 6 bases and J by 0 bases, with 20 bases between the two germline ends. The CDR3 runs 17 residues. Germline lookup yields CDR1 MNHEY and CDR2 SMNVEV (reference sequence). The CDR3 region is CASSLSGGVLYQETQYF. CDR3 sequence (DNA): TGTGCCAGCAGCCTCTCTGGCGGGGTTCTGTACCAAGAGACCCAGTACTTC.

Of note for this clonotype: The CDR3 ends on some other residue instead of the conserved phenylalanine or tryptophan, so this is likely a read error. The chain employs TRBV20-1 and TRBJ2-2; D gene unclear. Trimming pared 3 bases from V and 9 bases from J, leaving 17 bases between. Germline V gives CDR1 DFQATT, CDR2 SNEGSKA (reference sequence). The CDR3 covers 14 residues. The CDR3 DNA reads as TGCAGTGCTAGGGTCGGCCTTGGCGCCCGGGAGCTGTTTTTA. Amino acids: CSARVGLGARELFL.

This clonotype was counted many times. The chain combines TRBV13 with TRBJ2-7; 10 bases are shared with TRBD1. V shed 4 bases and J 4 bases; nucleotides not matched to a gene: 7. The CDR3 runs to 15 residues. Germline values: CDR1 PRHDT, CDR2 FYEKMQ (reference sequence). The CDR3 bases are TGTGCCAGCAGCTCCAATGACAGGGGGCGGTACGAGCAGTACTTC. It specifies CASSSNDRGRYEQYF.

V is TRBV19 and J is TRBJ1-2; 8 bases line up with TRBD1. The CDR3 length is 18 residues. Germline V gene lookup returns CDR1 LNHDA and CDR2 SQIVND (reference sequence). The J segment lost 2 bases and the V segment lost 0 bases, leaving 11 bases of the junction unmatched. CDR3 sequence (DNA): TGTGCCAGTAGTATAGAAAGGACAGGGCGAGAGTTAAACTATGGCTACACCTTC. It specifies CASSIERTGRELNYGYTF.

The chain's CDR3 is CASSLSAGGPYNEQFF. In DNA form, the CDR3 reads TGCGCCAGCAGCTTGTCGGCGGGAGGGCCCTACAATGAGCAGTTCTTC. The chain links TRBV5-1 to TRBJ2-1; TRBD2 matches at 9 bases. V lost 1 base and J lost 2; bases outside the gene matches: 4. There are 16 residues in the CDR3. The germline V gene has CDR1 SGHRS and CDR2 YFSETQ.

This chain joins TRBV2 and TRBJ2-5, with a tentative D call TRBD2 (5 bases). The CDR3 covers 15 residues. V lost 4 bases to trimming and J lost 0 bases, with 12 bases between them. CDR1 and CDR2 (germline): SNHLY, FYNNEI. CDR3 sequence (DNA): TGTGCCAGCAGTGTGGTATGGCGGGACCAAGAGACCCAGTACTTC. Protein sequence: CASSVVWRDQETQYF.